These 17 T cell receptor beta chains were all obtained from the same sample, sequenced in a study of shared clonotypes between healthy human individuals. Naive CD8 cells lacked CD45RO and underwent positive selection for CCR7, leaving out terminally differentiated effector memory CD45RA+ cells. The repertoire was sequenced with immunoSEQ multiplex PCR; TCRdb's copy has only in-frame clones and lacks some. The sample holds hundreds of thousands of clones, around 96% seen once. Input material: naive CD8+ T cells sorted from blood. The receptors originated from a woman aged 30 to 39 in good health.

The chain is built from TRBV28 and TRBJ1-4, with D possibly matching TRBD1 (6 bases). CDR1 is MDHEN, CDR2 SYDVKM, per germline. The V gene lost 3 bases and the J gene lost 3 bases, with 8 bases spanning the gap. The CDR3 runs to 14 residues. In DNA, the CDR3 is TGTGCCAGCAGTTTCAGGGGTGCTAATGAAAAACTGTTTTTT. Its protein is CASSFRGANEKLFF.

The rearrangement uses TRBV7-6 and TRBJ2-7; D might be TRBD1 (7 bases). The CDR3 consists of 16 residues. Trimming removed 3 bases at V and 3 bases at J, with 18 bases between. Germline loops: CDR1 SGHVS, CDR2 FNYEAQ. CDR3 residues: CASSLAGAGGIYEQYF. Here the CDR3 DNA reads TGTGCCAGCAGCTTGGCAGGGGCAGGGGGGATCTACGAGCAGTACTTC.

The V gene is TRBV28, the J gene TRBJ2-7, with TRBD1 matching over 10 bases. CDR1 and CDR2 from the germline V gene are MDHEN and SYDVKM. This CDR3 region has 15 residues. J gave up 2 bases and V 5 bases, and 6 bases lay outside the gene matches. CDR3 coding DNA: TGTGCCAGCAGTCTCCTCGGGACAGGGGCCTACGAGCAGTACTTC. This encodes CASSLLGTGAYEQYF.

This chain joins TRBV6-4 and TRBJ1-1, with D possibly matching TRBD1 (5 bases). The CDR3 has 14 amino acids. In germline, CDR1 is MRHNA, CDR2 SNTAGT. CDR3 protein: CDRTSGEMNTEAFF. The CDR3 coding sequence is TGTGACAGAACCTCGGGGGAGATGAACACTGAAGCTTTCTTT.

The rearrangement links TRBV19 to TRBJ2-1; D is unclear. The CDR3 loop spans 15 amino acids. V lost 1 base, J lost 2 bases, and 9 bases lay in between. The germline V gene encodes CDR1 LNHDA and CDR2 SQIVND (reference sequence). CDR3 DNA sequence: TGTGCCAGTAGTATAGCGGTAGCCCCCTACAATGAGCAGTTCTTC. Amino acid sequence: CASSIAVAPYNEQFF.

The chain recombines TRBV19 with TRBJ2-1; D gene uncertain. Between the trimmed V and J ends, which lost 3 bases and 7 bases, there was a span of 10 bases. The CDR3 spans 13 residues. Germline CDR1 and CDR2: LNHDA and SQIVND (reference sequence). The CDR3 nucleotides read TGTGCCAGTAGTATCTTTGGACCAAATGAGCAGTTCTTC. Translation gives CASSIFGPNEQFF.

The rearrangement uses TRBV4-1 and TRBJ2-2, with a tentative D call TRBD2 (6 bases). The CDR3 extends over 17 amino acids. V was cut by 1 base and J by 3 bases, with 15 bases left in between. In germline, CDR1 is MGHRA, CDR2 YSYEKL. CDR3 coding DNA: TGCGCCAGCAGCCAAGGGCTTGGCGGGAAGGACACCGGGGAGCTGTTTTTT. Translation gives CASSQGLGGKDTGELFF.

Points on this clone: A read error may account for a junction end that differs from germline. At the DNA level, this CDR3 is encoded by other sequences in the same sample as well. The chain is built from TRBV30 and TRBJ2-7; 10 positions agree with TRBD1. The CDR3 sequence is 13 residues long. Germline values: CDR1 GTSNPN, CDR2 SVGIG (reference sequence). DNA of the CDR3: TGTGCCTGGGACAGGGGGCGAGGTGGCGAGCAATACTTC. Its protein is CAWDRGRGGEQYF.

V usage is TRBV19 and J usage is TRBJ2-2, with unresolved D. The V gene lost 4 bases and the J gene lost 7 bases, with 16 bases spanning the gap. The CDR3 totals 15 residues. Germline V gives CDR1 LNHDA, CDR2 SQIVND (reference sequence). CDR3 nucleotides: TGTGCCAGTAGTAAACTCCCTCAGAAGGGCGGGGAGCTGTTTTTT. Translation: CASSKLPQKGGELFF. The full variable domain, its missing parts supplied by reference TRBV19 and TRBJ2-2, is DGGITQSPKYLFRKEGQNVTLSCEQNLNHDAMYWYRQDPGQGLRLIYYSQIVNDFQKGDIAEGYSVSREKKESFPLTVTSAQKNPTAFYLCASSKLPQKGGELFFGEGSRLTVL.

Concerning this clone: The same CDR3 also results from other DNA sequences found in this sample. The rearrangement uses TRBV27 and TRBJ2-7, with D unclear. The CDR3 runs to 13 residues. V was shortened by 6 bases and J by 1 base, with 10 bases between the two germline ends. CDR1 and CDR2 from the germline V gene are MNHEY and SMNVEV (reference sequence). The CDR3 loop reads CASSQLGSYEQYF. CDR3 in DNA: TGTGCCAGCAGCCAGTTGGGTTCCTACGAGCAGTACTTC.

The CDR3 sequence is CASSQGDLLSYEQYF. The CDR3 DNA sequence: TGTGCCAGCAGCCAAGGGGACTTACTATCCTACGAGCAGTACTTC. The gene calls are TRBV14 and TRBJ2-7; TRBD2 might be the D (6 bases). The CDR3 has 15 amino acids. The germline gives CDR1 SGHDN, CDR2 FVKESK. V was shortened by 1 base and J by 1 base, with 11 bases between the two germline ends.

The chain combines TRBV9 with TRBJ1-4, with D hard to call. This CDR3 is 15 amino acids long. Trimming removed 2 bases from V and 7 bases from J, with 15 bases in between. The germline V gene has CDR1 SGDLS and CDR2 YYNGEE. CDR3 coding DNA: TGTGCCAGCAGCGTCGAGGGTTCCTCTTTTGAAAAACTGTTTTTT. Translating gives CASSVEGSSFEKLFF.

Comments on this clone: Other DNA sequences in this sample translate to the same CDR3. The CDR3 region has the DNA TGTGCCAGCAGCTTAGTTCTAGCGGGAGGCCCAGGGGGTGAGCAGTTCTTC. Protein sequence: CASSLVLAGGPGGEQFF. The chain has TRBV7-8 and TRBJ2-1; 11 positions agree with TRBD2. The CDR3 runs to 17 residues. V gave up 1 base and J gave up 9 bases; unmatched junction bases: 11. CDR1 is SGHVS and CDR2 is FQNEAQ in the germline V gene.

V is TRBV27 and J is TRBJ2-7; D gene uncertain. CDR1 and CDR2 (germline): MNHEY, SMNVEV (reference sequence). The CDR3 extends over 13 amino acids. V lost 4 bases and J lost 5, with 12 bases in between. Written as DNA, the CDR3 is TGTGCCAGCAGTTCCTTCCTCGCGGACGAGCAGTACTTC. Protein: CASSSFLADEQYF.

The genes are TRBV19 and TRBJ2-3; no firm D call. CDR3 length equals 15 residues. Per the germline V gene, CDR1 is LNHDA and CDR2 is SQIVND (reference sequence). Trimming took off 0 bases at V and 4 bases at J, with 11 bases between the two ends. The CDR3 sequence is CASSIERGRSDTQYF. The DNA for the CDR3 is TGTGCCAGTAGTATAGAGAGAGGCCGATCAGATACGCAGTATTTT.

The genes are TRBV7-9 and TRBJ2-1; D call uncertain. Trimming pared 5 bases from V and 0 bases from J, leaving 23 bases between. CDR1 is SEHNR and CDR2 is FQNEAQ in the germline V gene (reference sequence). The CDR3 has 19 residues. CDR3 sequence (DNA): TGTGCCAGCAGCATCAGCAGACGGTACGATACCCACTCCTACAATGAGCAGTTCTTC. It is translated as CASSISRRYDTHSYNEQFF. Based on the CDR3 plus reference TRBV7-9 and TRBJ2-1, the full variable domain is DTGVSQNPRHKITKRGQNVTFRCDPISEHNRLYWYRQTLGQGPEFLTYFQNEAQLEKSRLLSDRFSAERPKGSFSTLEIQRTEQGDSAMYLCASSISRRYDTHSYNEQFFGPGTRLTVL.

The rearrangement uses TRBV20-1 and TRBJ2-5; no clear D gene. The CDR3 extends over 10 amino acids. Germline V gene data show CDR1 as DFQATT and CDR2 as SNEGSKA (reference sequence). Trimming removed 6 bases at V and 5 bases at J, with 7 bases between. CDR3 protein: CSAIWETQYF. The CDR3 DNA reads TGCAGTGCCATCTGGGAGACCCAGTACTTC.